These 24 T cell receptor beta chains were sequenced from one sample in a study of neurological immune-mediated disorders. TCRdb passed the 5' RACE reads through MiXCR, listing each CDR3 protein once. There are more than 30,000 distinct CDR3 sequences in the sample; 7% to 8.5% occur only once, and 5.7% lies in the top ten. Sequences were obtained from CD4+ T cells from blood. These receptor sequences come from a man over 45 in good health.

This clonotype was found many times. The V and J genes are TRBV28 and TRBJ1-2; no firm D call. The germline gives CDR1 MDHEN, CDR2 SYDVKM. Trimming removed 2 bases at V and 4 bases at J, with 11 bases between. The CDR3 extends over 14 amino acids. CDR3 sequence (DNA): TGTGCCAGCAGTTTAAGCGGTAATACCTATGGCTACACCTTC. Translation gives CASSLSGNTYGYTF.

This chain uses TRBV6-5 with TRBJ2-3; D is uncertain. Trimming removed 2 bases at V and 3 bases at J, with 6 bases between. Germline values: CDR1 MNHEY, CDR2 SVGAGI. CDR3 length: 13 residues. CDR3 loop: CASSYGRTDTQYF. DNA for the CDR3: TGTGCCAGCAGTTACGGGCGTACAGATACGCAGTATTTT.

This clonotype was counted ten times or more. This rearrangement joins TRBV5-6 to TRBJ2-1, with D unresolved. Looked up from germline, CDR1 is SGHDT and CDR2 is YYEEEE. The CDR3 sequence is 11 residues long. The V and J ends lost 0 bases and 9 bases respectively, with 4 bases between them. The CDR3 nucleotides read TGTGCCAGCAGCTTGGCCAGTGAGCAGTTCTTC. It is translated as CASSLASEQFF.

This chain uses TRBV3-1 with TRBJ2-7; D tentatively reads TRBD1 or TRBD2 (6 bases each). This CDR3 contains 15 residues. Trimming removed 1 base from V and 2 bases from J, with 12 bases in between. The germline V gene has CDR1 LGHDT and CDR2 YNNKEL (reference sequence). CDR3 nucleotide sequence: TGTGCCAGCAGCCAAGGTTCGGGGGCCCCCTACGAGCAGTACTTC. This sequence encodes CASSQGSGAPYEQYF.

In its sample, this clonotype was seen many times. The chain joins TRBV5-1 to TRBJ1-2; D remains ambiguous. CDR3 size: 15 residues. The V end was cut by 3 bases, the J end by 8 bases, with 20 bases between. In germline, CDR1 is SGHRS, CDR2 YFSETQ. CDR3 bases: TGCGCCAGCAGCTCAGACTACCTCGGCGCCTGGGGCTACACCTTC. This gives the protein CASSSDYLGAWGYTF.

The rearrangement links TRBV4-1 to TRBJ1-1, with 7 bases that match TRBD1. The CDR3 contains 16 residues. Losses at the gene ends were 1 base for V and 0 bases for J; bases not matched to a gene: 5. The germline V gene has CDR1 MGHRA and CDR2 YSYEKL. The CDR3 here is CASSQGVTGLNTEAFF. DNA for the CDR3: TGCGCCAGCAGCCAAGGCGTGACAGGGCTGAACACTGAAGCTTTCTTT.

This clonotype was counted ten times or more. The rearrangement uses TRBV5-1 and TRBJ2-7, with D possibly matching TRBD2 (5 bases). The CDR3 sequence is 15 residues long. Trimming stripped 4 bases from V and 3 bases from J, with 17 bases between. Germline CDR1 is SGHRS and CDR2 is YFSETQ. CDR3 sequence (DNA): TGCGCCAGCAGCCAGCCGGGCACCGGGGACTACGAGCAGTACTTC. Protein sequence: CASSQPGTGDYEQYF.

This clonotype was counted ten times or more. In nucleotides, the CDR3 is TGTGCCAGCAGGCAGTGGTCGGGCCGATACGAGCAGTACTTC. This codes for CASRQWSGRYEQYF. J is TRBJ2-7 and V is TRBV6-2 or TRBV6-3; D gene ambiguous. The V and J ends lost 6 bases and 4 bases respectively, with 16 bases between them. Germline CDR1 is MNHEY and CDR2 is SVGEGT. CDR3 size: 14 residues.

This clonotype was seen repeatedly, ten times or more. This chain uses TRBV5-1 with TRBJ2-7, with TRBD2 matching 12 bases. The V and J ends lost 0 bases and 4 bases, in that order; junction bases with no gene match: 5. CDR3 length equals 16 residues. CDR1 is SGHRS and CDR2 is YFSETQ in the germline V gene. The CDR3: CASSLDGLAGKYEQYF. The CDR3 DNA reads as TGCGCCAGCAGCTTGGATGGACTAGCGGGAAAGTACGAGCAGTACTTC.

J is TRBJ2-4 and V is TRBV18, with D perhaps matching TRBD1 (6 bases). Looked up from germline, CDR1 is KGHSH and CDR2 is LQKENI. V dropped 4 bases and J dropped 0 bases, with 13 bases sitting between them. CDR3 length: 16 amino acids. The CDR3 DNA follows: TGTGCCAGCTCACAAGAGACAGGAATAGCCAAAAACATTCAGTACTTC. Residues: CASSQETGIAKNIQYF.

This clonotype occurred many times. This sequence joins TRBV6-6 and TRBJ2-7; D is uncertain. This CDR3 is 13 amino acids long. Germline assignment: CDR1 MNHNY and CDR2 SVGAGI (reference sequence). The V end was cut by 5 bases, the J end by 3 bases, with 11 bases between. The CDR3 here is CASSRLVLYEQYF. CDR3 DNA: TGTGCCAGCAGTCGCCTCGTACTCTACGAGCAGTACTTC.

The table lists this clonotype with many counts. The chain employs TRBV7-9 and TRBJ2-3; D not resolved. V was cut by 7 bases and J by 2 bases, with 13 bases left in between. CDR1 and CDR2 from the germline V gene are SEHNR and FQNEAQ (reference sequence). This CDR3 is 14 amino acids long. The CDR3 sequence: CASNDPHSTDTQYF. The CDR3 coding sequence is TGTGCCAGCAACGATCCACACTCCACAGATACGCAGTATTTT.

This clonotype was detected many times. The chain combines TRBV4-1 with TRBJ2-5; 11 bases agree with TRBD1. CDR3 length equals 14 residues. V lost 5 bases to trimming and J lost 5 bases; unmatched junction nucleotides: 4. Germline-derived CDR1 and CDR2 are MGHRA and YSYEKL. The CDR3, as DNA: TGCGCCAGCAGCAGGACAGGGGGCCGGGAGACCCAGTACTTC. Its translation: CASSRTGGRETQYF.

This clonotype was observed many times. CDR3 nucleotides: TGTGCCACCAGCAGCACCCGGGGACTAGCGTCCCATTCCTACAATGAGCAGTTCTTC. Its protein is CATSSTRGLASHSYNEQFF. V gene TRBV15 combines with J gene TRBJ2-1; 10 nucleotides match TRBD2. This CDR3 has 19 residues. J lost 1 base, V lost 3 bases, and 12 bases had no gene match. Germline CDR1 and CDR2: LNHNV and YYDKDF (reference sequence).

This clonotype occurred many times. This chain joins TRBV2 and TRBJ2-5; possibly TRBD1 for D (6 bases). V lost 5 bases and J lost 2, with 12 bases in between. The length of the CDR3 is 14 residues. Germline lookup yields CDR1 SNHLY and CDR2 FYNNEI. CDR3 protein: CASSTGQSQETQYF. The CDR3 bases are TGTGCCAGCAGTACCGGACAGAGTCAAGAGACCCAGTACTTC.

This clonotype appeared many times. The chain uses TRBV7-8 and TRBJ1-1, with a weak D call TRBD1 (5 bases). This CDR3 has 17 amino acids. Germline values: CDR1 SGHVS, CDR2 FQNEAQ. With 5 bases removed from V and 1 base from J, the gap between germline ends came to 20 bases. This chain's CDR3 is CASSKSRAPSQNTEAFF. CDR3 coding DNA: TGTGCCAGCAGCAAGTCCAGGGCACCCTCACAGAACACTGAAGCTTTCTTT.

This clonotype occurred many times. This chain joins TRBV7-8 and TRBJ2-5; D gene uncertain. V was shortened by 0 bases and J by 4 bases, with 6 bases between the two germline ends. This CDR3 has 13 residues. CDR1 and CDR2 from the germline V gene are SGHVS and FQNEAQ. In DNA, the CDR3 is TGTGCCAGCAGCTTAGCTATAGGAGAGACCCAGTACTTC. It is translated as CASSLAIGETQYF.

At least ten counts were recorded for this clonotype. The DNA for the CDR3 is TGCAGCGTCCTTTCCGGGACAGGGCTGTACGAGCAGTACTTC. It encodes CSVLSGTGLYEQYF. This chain joins TRBV29-1 and TRBJ2-7; TRBD1 aligns across 9 bases. The CDR3 is made up of 14 amino acids. The V gene end was trimmed by 6 bases and the J gene end by 4 bases; junction bases not matched to a gene: 10. Germline V gene data show CDR1 as SQVTM and CDR2 as ANQGSEA.

This clonotype was seen many times. This CDR3 reads CATSRTVRSTQYF. In nucleotides, the CDR3 is TGTGCCACCAGCCGAACCGTGAGGAGTACGCAGTATTTT. V and J are TRBV24-1 and TRBJ2-3, with unresolved D. With 7 bases removed from V and 8 bases from J, the gap between germline ends came to 15 bases. The germline CDR1 and CDR2 sequences are KGHDR and SFDVKD. This CDR3 comprises 13 residues.

This clonotype was counted at least ten times. V gene TRBV29-1 combines with J gene TRBJ2-3, with 8 positions matching TRBD1. CDR1 and CDR2 from the germline V gene are SQVTM and ANQGSEA. V lost 6 bases, J lost 7 bases, and 12 bases stayed unmatched. The CDR3 runs to 14 residues. The CDR3 nucleotides are TGCAGCGTATGGTGGACAGGGAACAGCTATACGCAGTATTTT. Translation: CSVWWTGNSYTQYF.

This clonotype was found many times. J is TRBJ2-3 and V is TRBV9; either TRBD1 or TRBD2 may fit D (6 bases each). Germline values: CDR1 SGDLS, CDR2 YYNGEE. The CDR3 runs to 14 residues. V lost 3 bases to trimming and J lost 4 bases, with 12 bases between them. CDR3 sequence reads: CASSEGGAPDTQYF. CDR3 in DNA: TGTGCCAGCAGCGAGGGGGGCGCCCCAGATACGCAGTATTTT.

The V call is TRBV23-1, the J call TRBJ2-7, with D uncertain. TRBV23-1 is noted as an ORF with a role that remains uncertain. Trimming shortened V by 4 bases and J by 0 bases, and 4 bases separated the two germline ends. This CDR3 has 12 residues. Written as DNA, the CDR3 is TGCGCCAGCAGTCTCCACTCCTACGAGCAGTACTTC. It specifies CASSLHSYEQYF.

This clonotype is medium-sized. The chain couples TRBV25-1 to TRBJ2-2; TRBD2 is a possible D gene (5 bases). The CDR3 contains 16 residues. Germline CDR1 reads MGHDK; CDR2 reads SYGVNS. Trimming removed 1 base at V and 1 base at J, with 10 bases between. DNA of the CDR3: TGTGCCAGCAGTGAATCAGCGGCCAGGAACACCGGGGAGCTGTTTTTT. It yields the protein CASSESAARNTGELFF.

This clonotype showed up many times. The V and J genes are TRBV20-1 and TRBJ2-1; maybe TRBD2 (6 bases). V lost 0 bases to trimming and J lost 4 bases, with 10 bases between them. CDR1 and CDR2 from the germline V gene are DFQATT and SNEGSKA (reference sequence). This CDR3 is built from 14 residues. The CDR3 bases are TGCAGTGCTAGAGACGGGACTGTATACAATGAGCAGTTCTTC. It translates to CSARDGTVYNEQFF.